A selection of T cell receptor beta chains follows, all from one sample in a study of blood T cell repertoires in COVID-19. Using immunoSEQ multiplex PCR, the repertoire was profiled, and TCRdb retains in-frame clones only, with some absent. The data show about 480,000 clones, approximately 90% seen once. Material: PBMCs or T cells enriched from blood (not recorded which). The source of these receptors is a woman younger than 35 with acute COVID-19. CDR3s include the opening cysteine and the closing phenylalanine or tryptophan. The D gene is left open where the match is weak. The size field is filled for only some rows; it gives once, few, many or a size class.

d_call: NA; j_call: TRBJ2-5; v_call: TRBV3-1/TRBV3-2; clone_size: NA; cdr3_nt: TGTGCCAGCAGCAACTGGCAGGGGAAAGAGACCCAGTACTTC; cdr3_aa: CASSNWQGKETQYF
d_call: NA; j_call: TRBJ1-2; v_call: TRBV7-2; clone_size: NA; cdr3_nt: TGTGCCAGCAGCTTAGAGGCAGGGGCCTATGGCTACACCTTC; cdr3_aa: CASSLEAGAYGYTF
d_call: NA; j_call: TRBJ1-2; v_call: TRBV3-1/TRBV3-2; clone_size: NA; cdr3_nt: TGTGCCAGCAGCCATGTGGGCGAGGGAAGGAAACTCTATGGCTACACCTTC; cdr3_aa: CASSHVGEGRKLYGYTF
d_call: NA; j_call: TRBJ2-1; v_call: TRBV28; clone_size: NA; cdr3_nt: TGTGCCAGCAGTATCCCGACCGGGAGCTCCTACAATGAGCAGTTCTTC; cdr3_aa: CASSIPTGSSYNEQFF
d_call: NA; j_call: TRBJ1-2; v_call: TRBV6-5; clone_size: few; cdr3_nt: TGTGCCAGCAGTTACGGTCTACTGGGGACAAATGGCTACACCTTC; cdr3_aa: CASSYGLLGTNGYTF
d_call: TRBD2; j_call: TRBJ2-7; v_call: TRBV4-3; clone_size: NA; cdr3_nt: TGCGCCAGCAGCCAACAAGGGACTAGCGGACCCTACGAGCAGTACTTC; cdr3_aa: CASSQQGTSGPYEQYF
d_call: NA; j_call: TRBJ2-7; v_call: TRBV20-1; clone_size: NA; cdr3_nt: TGCAGTGCTAGTGACCGGGAAAAAAGCTACGAGCAGTACTTC; cdr3_aa: CSASDREKSYEQYF
d_call: NA; j_call: TRBJ1-6; v_call: TRBV9; clone_size: NA; cdr3_nt: TGTGCCAGCAGCGTCTCCGGGACAATACAATCACCCCTCCACTTT; cdr3_aa: CASSVSGTIQSPLHF
d_call: NA; j_call: TRBJ1-1; v_call: TRBV18; clone_size: NA; cdr3_nt: TGTGCCAGCTCACTACAGGTCGACACTGAAGCTTTCTTT; cdr3_aa: CASSLQVDTEAFF
d_call: NA; j_call: TRBJ1-1; v_call: TRBV9; clone_size: once; cdr3_nt: TGTGCCAGCAGCCCAGGACTCAAATTGAACACTGAAGCTTTCTTT; cdr3_aa: CASSPGLKLNTEAFF